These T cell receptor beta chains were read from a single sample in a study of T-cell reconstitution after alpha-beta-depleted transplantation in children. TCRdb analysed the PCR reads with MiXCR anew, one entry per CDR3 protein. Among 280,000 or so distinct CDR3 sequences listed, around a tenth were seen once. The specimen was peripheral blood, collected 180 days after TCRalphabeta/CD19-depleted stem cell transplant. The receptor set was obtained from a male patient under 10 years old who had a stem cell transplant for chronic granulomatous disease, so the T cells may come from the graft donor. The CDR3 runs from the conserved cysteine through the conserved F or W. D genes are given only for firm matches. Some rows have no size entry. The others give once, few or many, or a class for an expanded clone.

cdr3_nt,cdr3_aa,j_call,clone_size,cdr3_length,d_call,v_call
TGCAGCGTTGTGCAAAGACTAGAAATGGGTGAGCAGTTCTTC,CSVVQRLEMGEQFF,TRBJ2-1,many,14,NA,TRBV29-1
TGCGCCAGCAGCCCCCCGGACAACTCTGGAAACACCATATATTTT,CASSPPDNSGNTIYF,TRBJ1-3,many,15,NA,TRBV5-1
TGTGCCACCCGATCCGGTTTAGATACGCAGTATTTT,CATRSGLDTQYF,TRBJ2-3,many,12,NA,TRBV28
TGTGCCAGCAGTTCTCTTAACGGGTTCTACGAGCAGTACTTC,CASSSLNGFYEQYF,TRBJ2-7,many,14,NA,TRBV12-3/TRBV12-4
TGTGCTAGTGGTTCATCGACCCGGGGGGAGACCCAGTACTTC,CASGSSTRGETQYF,TRBJ2-5,many,14,NA,TRBV12-5
TGTGCCAGCAGTCCGCGGGACACGGGGCTCAATGAGCAGTTCTTC,CASSPRDTGLNEQFF,TRBJ2-1,many,15,NA,TRBV12-3/TRBV12-4
TGCGCCAGCAGCTTGGGCGGGGGACAGAGAGCCTACGAGCAGTACTTC,CASSLGGGQRAYEQYF,TRBJ2-7,many,16,NA,TRBV5-1
TGTGCCAGCAGCTTAAGGTTCTCTTTCGGCTCCTACAATGAGCAGTTCTTC,CASSLRFSFGSYNEQFF,TRBJ2-1,many,17,NA,TRBV7-6
TGTGCCAGCAGTGAATATGGCATCAACACCGGGGAGCTGTTTTTT,CASSEYGINTGELFF,TRBJ2-2,many,15,NA,TRBV25-1
TGCGCCAGCAGCAGACTTGTTCAGGAGCTGTTTTTT,CASSRLVQELFF,TRBJ2-2,many,12,NA,TRBV10-2
TGTGCCAGCAGTTTCGCCCCACAGGGGACCTCCTACGAGCAGTACTTC,CASSFAPQGTSYEQYF,TRBJ2-7,many,16,TRBD1,TRBV28
TGTGCCAGCAGCTTAGCCGGGACTAGCGGGATAAATGAGCAGTTCTTC,CASSLAGTSGINEQFF,TRBJ2-1,few,16,TRBD2,TRBV7-2
TGCAGCGTTGAGGGGGGACAGCACTATGGCTACACCTTC,CSVEGGQHYGYTF,TRBJ1-2,many,13,TRBD1,TRBV29-1
TGTGCCAGCAGCTTAGAGGTTAGCGCCTACAATGAGCAGTTCTTC,CASSLEVSAYNEQFF,TRBJ2-1,many,15,NA,TRBV7-2
TGTGCCAGCAGCCAGGATAACCACTACGAGCAGTACTTC,CASSQDNHYEQYF,TRBJ2-7,NA,13,NA,TRBV3-1
TGTGCCAGCAGCCAAGAAGCGGGAAGATACCAAGAGACCCAGTACTTC,CASSQEAGRYQETQYF,TRBJ2-5,few,16,TRBD2,TRBV14
TGTGCCAGCAGCTTGGGGGAGGGGAGAAACATTCAGTACTTC,CASSLGEGRNIQYF,TRBJ2-4,many,14,TRBD2,TRBV7-6
TGCGCCAGCAGCTTGGATGGGATCGCCAAAAACATTCAGTACTTC,CASSLDGIAKNIQYF,TRBJ2-4,many,15,NA,TRBV5-1
TGTGCCAGCAGCCAAGATCTTTTGGAGATTGGCGCCAAAAACATTCAGTACTTC,CASSQDLLEIGAKNIQYF,TRBJ2-4,many,18,NA,TRBV3-1
TGTGCCAGCTCACCCTCCCAAACGACAGATACGCAGTATTTT,CASSPSQTTDTQYF,TRBJ2-3,many,14,NA,TRBV18
TGTGCCAGCAGCTTAGAAGTCACTGAAGCTTTCTTT,CASSLEVTEAFF,TRBJ1-1,many,12,NA,TRBV7-9
TGTGCCAGCGGCCCTCTAGCGGGGCCTCACAATGAGCAGTTCTTC,CASGPLAGPHNEQFF,TRBJ2-1,many,15,TRBD2,TRBV11-1
TGTGCCAGCAGCTTGGTTTCTGAAGCGGATACGCAGTATTTT,CASSLVSEADTQYF,TRBJ2-3,many,14,NA,TRBV5-4
TGCAGTGCTAGAGATTTCAGGGATATCAATGAGCAGTTCTTC,CSARDFRDINEQFF,TRBJ2-1,many,14,NA,TRBV20-1
TGCGCCAGCAGCTTGGCCGGGACTAGCACCGAGCAGTACTTC,CASSLAGTSTEQYF,TRBJ2-7,many,14,TRBD2,TRBV5-1
TGTGCCATCAGCGGACAGACAGATACGCAGTATTTT,CAISGQTDTQYF,TRBJ2-3,many,12,NA,TRBV10-3
TGTGCCAGCAGTTTGCGACGGTACACCGGGGAGCTGTTTTTT,CASSLRRYTGELFF,TRBJ2-2,many,14,NA,TRBV28
TGTGCCAGCAGTAACCCCGGGGGACCGAACACCGGGGAGCTGTTTTTT,CASSNPGGPNTGELFF,TRBJ2-2,many,16,NA,TRBV27
TGCAGTGCTAGATGGGGACAGGGGTCGCTTTACGAGCAGTACTTC,CSARWGQGSLYEQYF,TRBJ2-7,many,15,TRBD1,TRBV20-1
TGTGCCAGCTGGTTAGGCGTCTCCTACGAGCAGTACTTC,CASWLGVSYEQYF,TRBJ2-7,many,13,NA,TRBV7-2
TGTGCCAGCAGCTTAAGACCCAGCTCTGGGGCCAACGTCCTGACATTC,CASSLRPSSGANVLTF,TRBJ2-6,NA,16,NA,TRBV11-2
TGTGCCACCAGCAGCAACAGGGCCGTTAATGAAAAACTGTTTTTT,CATSSNRAVNEKLFF,TRBJ1-4,many,15,NA,TRBV15
TGTGCCAGCAGAGATAGCGGGAGGAGGGGCGGGGAGCTGTTTTTT,CASRDSGRRGGELFF,TRBJ2-2,many,15,TRBD2,TRBV7-8
TGTGCCACAGCGACAGGCACAGATACGCAGTATTTT,CATATGTDTQYF,TRBJ2-3,many,12,NA,TRBV10-3
TGTGCCAGCAGTCCCGCCGGACAGGGGCTAACTAACTATGGCTACACCTTC,CASSPAGQGLTNYGYTF,TRBJ1-2,few,17,TRBD1,TRBV12-3/TRBV12-4
TGCGCCAGCAGCCAACGGACAATGAATCAGCCCCAGCATTTT,CASSQRTMNQPQHF,TRBJ1-5,many,14,NA,TRBV4-3